The clone carrying this T cell receptor (beta chain) was detected a few times. Its antigen is as yet unknown. A multiplex PCR was run with 60 Vbeta primers and 13 Jbeta primers. Some clones are missing from TCRdb's copy, which holds only in-frame ones; the method was immunoSEQ multiplex PCR. The table includes some 110,000 clones, approximately 79% detected once. This sample stems from a study of cytomegalovirus exposure and HLA in healthy donors. Notes on the study in general: Many donors shared some public TCRs, even though most TCR sequences were rare. An Asian-associated ancestry cluster reportedly showed fewer N-insertions than the roughly 670-donor mean in a later analysis. Accurate HLA-A and HLA-B prediction from TCR beta sequences was reported for most subjects.

The material sequenced was PBMCs. This clonotype was obtained from a man between 25 and 39 years old in good health and CMV-seronegative.

CDR3 in amino acids: CASSLALGGRTEAFF. In DNA, the CDR3 is TGTGCCAGCAGCTTAGCGCTGGGGGGAAGGACTGAAGCTTTCTTT. The chain joins TRBV7-2 to TRBJ1-1; D perhaps matches TRBD1 (5 bases). V gave up 0 bases and J gave up 5 bases, with 13 bases separating them. CDR1 is SGHTA and CDR2 is FQGNSA in the germline V gene. The CDR3 runs to 15 residues.